This T cell receptor beta chain stems from a study of blood T cell repertoires in COVID-19. Whole-study context: Acute and convalescent COVID-19 specimens originated in the United States, Italy and Spain. T cells, B-cell-depleted T cells, or PBMCs supplied cDNA or gDNA.

The V end was cut by 1 base, the J end by 5 bases, with 11 bases between. CDR3 size: 15 residues. Per germline, CDR1 LNHDA and CDR2 SQIVND (reference sequence). Of note for this clone: In the same sample, other DNA sequences code for this CDR3.

Per the original data handling: The authors estimated nucleated cell counts from reference gene primer amplification. Profiling relied on immunoSEQ multiplex PCR, and the TCRdb table lists in-frame clones only, not all of them. D and trimming were read from the DNA, whereas the V and J calls and clone size are those reported in that table. The repertoire has approximately 360,000 clones, around 89% of them found once; the top ten carry 0.97%. Each participant's cohort was designated according to participant-reported clinical history. The sequence came from a woman aged 30 to 39 with acute COVID-19. The chain couples TRBV19 to TRBJ2-2, with D perhaps TRBD2 (7 bases). Sequenced input: PBMCs or T cells enriched from blood (not recorded which). The CDR3 here is CASSIGGGATGELFF. The DNA for the CDR3 is TGTGCCAGTAGTATAGGTGGGGGGGCGACCGGGGAGCTGTTTTTT.